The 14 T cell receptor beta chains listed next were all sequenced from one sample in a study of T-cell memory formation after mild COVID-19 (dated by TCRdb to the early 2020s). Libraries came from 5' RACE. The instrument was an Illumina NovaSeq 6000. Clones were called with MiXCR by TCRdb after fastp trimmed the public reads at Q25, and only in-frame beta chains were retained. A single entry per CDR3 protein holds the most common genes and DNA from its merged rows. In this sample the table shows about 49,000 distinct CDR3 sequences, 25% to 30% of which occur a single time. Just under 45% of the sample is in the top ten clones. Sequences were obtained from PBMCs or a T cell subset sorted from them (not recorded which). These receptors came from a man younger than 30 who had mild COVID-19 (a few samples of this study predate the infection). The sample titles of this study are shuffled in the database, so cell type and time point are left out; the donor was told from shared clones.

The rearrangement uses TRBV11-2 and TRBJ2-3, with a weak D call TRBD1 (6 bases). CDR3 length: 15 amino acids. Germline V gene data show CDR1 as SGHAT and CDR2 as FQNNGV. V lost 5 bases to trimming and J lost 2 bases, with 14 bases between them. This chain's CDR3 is CASSPSDRDTDTQYF. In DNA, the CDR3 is TGTGCCAGCAGCCCCTCGGACAGAGACACAGATACGCAGTATTTT.

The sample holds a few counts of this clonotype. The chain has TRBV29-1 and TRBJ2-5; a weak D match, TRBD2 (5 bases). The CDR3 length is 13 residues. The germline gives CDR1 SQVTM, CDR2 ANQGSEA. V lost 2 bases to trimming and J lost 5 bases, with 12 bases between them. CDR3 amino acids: CSVEIGRRETQYF. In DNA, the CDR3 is TGCAGCGTTGAAATTGGGAGACGGGAGACCCAGTACTTC.

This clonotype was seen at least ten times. The CDR3: CASSQDKGGSYNEQFF. The CDR3 DNA is TGTGCCAGCAGCCAAGATAAGGGGGGGTCCTACAATGAGCAGTTCTTC. The chain is built from TRBV4-2 and TRBJ2-1, with a tentative D call TRBD2 (7 bases). This CDR3 has 16 amino acids. The ends were cut back, 0 bases at V and 1 base at J, with 10 bases in the middle. Germline-derived CDR1 and CDR2 are LGHNA and YNFKEQ.

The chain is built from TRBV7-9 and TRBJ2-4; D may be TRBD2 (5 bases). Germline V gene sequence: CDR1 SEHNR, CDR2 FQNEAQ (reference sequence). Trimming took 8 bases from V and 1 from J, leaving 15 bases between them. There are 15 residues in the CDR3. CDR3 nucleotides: TGTGCCAGCTTAAGTCTATCTAGCGCCAAAAACATTCAGTACTTC. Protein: CASLSLSSAKNIQYF.

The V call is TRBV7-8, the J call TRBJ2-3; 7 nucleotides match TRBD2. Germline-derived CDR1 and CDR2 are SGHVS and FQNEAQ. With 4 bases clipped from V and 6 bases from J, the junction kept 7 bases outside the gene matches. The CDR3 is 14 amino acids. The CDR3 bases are TGTGCCAGCAGCTCCCCTGGGCGGGGGGATACGCAGTATTTT. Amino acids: CASSSPGRGDTQYF.

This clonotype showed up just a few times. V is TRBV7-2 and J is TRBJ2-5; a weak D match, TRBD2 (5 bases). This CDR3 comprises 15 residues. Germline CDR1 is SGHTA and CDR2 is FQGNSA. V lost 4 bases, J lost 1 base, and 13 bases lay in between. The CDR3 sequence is CASSSPSGTQETQYF. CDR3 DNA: TGTGCCAGCAGCTCCCCGAGCGGCACCCAAGAGACCCAGTACTTC.

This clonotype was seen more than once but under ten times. CDR3 loop: CASSGRSRQETQYF. The DNA for the CDR3 is TGTGCCAGCAGCGGACGGAGTAGGCAAGAGACCCAGTACTTC. The chain uses TRBV21-1 and TRBJ2-5. TRBV21-1 is assigned pseudogene status. The length of the CDR3 is 14 residues.

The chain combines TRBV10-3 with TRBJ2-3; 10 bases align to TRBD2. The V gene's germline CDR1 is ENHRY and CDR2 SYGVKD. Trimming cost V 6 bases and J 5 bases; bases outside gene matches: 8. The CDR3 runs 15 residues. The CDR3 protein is CAIRELAGRGDTQYF. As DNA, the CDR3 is TGTGCCATCAGGGAACTAGCGGGGCGGGGAGATACGCAGTATTTT.

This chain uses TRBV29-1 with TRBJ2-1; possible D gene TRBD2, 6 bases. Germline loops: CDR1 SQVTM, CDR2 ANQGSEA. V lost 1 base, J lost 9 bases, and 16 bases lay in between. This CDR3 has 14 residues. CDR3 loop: CSVEVGSRRGEQFF. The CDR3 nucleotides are TGCAGCGTTGAAGTCGGTAGTAGGAGGGGTGAGCAGTTCTTC.

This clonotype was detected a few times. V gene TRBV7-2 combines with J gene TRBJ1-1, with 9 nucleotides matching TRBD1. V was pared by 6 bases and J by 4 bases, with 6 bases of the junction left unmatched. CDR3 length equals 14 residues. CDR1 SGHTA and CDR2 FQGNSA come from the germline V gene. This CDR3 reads CASREGTGFTEAFF. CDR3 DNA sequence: TGTGCCAGCAGAGAAGGGACAGGGTTCACTGAAGCTTTCTTT.

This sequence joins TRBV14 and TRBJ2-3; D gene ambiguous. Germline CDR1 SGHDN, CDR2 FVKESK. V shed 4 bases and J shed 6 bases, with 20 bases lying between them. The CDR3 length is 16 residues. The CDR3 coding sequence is TGTGCCAGCAGCCGGGTCAGAGATGCTTTTTCCGATACGCAGTATTTT. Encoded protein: CASSRVRDAFSDTQYF.

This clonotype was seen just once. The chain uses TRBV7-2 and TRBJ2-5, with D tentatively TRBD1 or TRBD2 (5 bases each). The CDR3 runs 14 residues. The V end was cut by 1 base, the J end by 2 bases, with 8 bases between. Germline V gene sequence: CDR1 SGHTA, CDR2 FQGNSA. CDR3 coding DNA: TGTGCCAGCAGCTTAGGTGGGGGACAAGAGACCCAGTACTTC. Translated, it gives CASSLGGGQETQYF. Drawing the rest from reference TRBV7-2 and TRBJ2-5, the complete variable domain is GAGVSQSPSNKVTEKGKDVELRCDPISGHTALYWYRQSLGQGLEFLIYFQGNSAPDKSGLPSDRFSAERTGGSVSTLTIQRTQQEDSAVYLCASSLGGGQETQYFGPGTRLLVL.

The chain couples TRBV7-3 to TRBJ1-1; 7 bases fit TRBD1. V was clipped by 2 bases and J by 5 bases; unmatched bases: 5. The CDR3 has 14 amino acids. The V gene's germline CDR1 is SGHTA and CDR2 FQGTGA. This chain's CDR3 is CASSLQGGRTEAFF. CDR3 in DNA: TGTGCCAGCAGCTTACAGGGGGGGAGAACTGAAGCTTTCTTT.

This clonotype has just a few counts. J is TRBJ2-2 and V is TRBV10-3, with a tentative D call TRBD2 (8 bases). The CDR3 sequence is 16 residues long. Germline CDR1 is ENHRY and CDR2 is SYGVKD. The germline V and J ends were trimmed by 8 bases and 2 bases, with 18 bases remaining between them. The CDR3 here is CAIHGGGQLNTGELFF. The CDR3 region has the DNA TGTGCCATCCACGGGGGGGGACAGCTCAACACCGGGGAGCTGTTTTTT.